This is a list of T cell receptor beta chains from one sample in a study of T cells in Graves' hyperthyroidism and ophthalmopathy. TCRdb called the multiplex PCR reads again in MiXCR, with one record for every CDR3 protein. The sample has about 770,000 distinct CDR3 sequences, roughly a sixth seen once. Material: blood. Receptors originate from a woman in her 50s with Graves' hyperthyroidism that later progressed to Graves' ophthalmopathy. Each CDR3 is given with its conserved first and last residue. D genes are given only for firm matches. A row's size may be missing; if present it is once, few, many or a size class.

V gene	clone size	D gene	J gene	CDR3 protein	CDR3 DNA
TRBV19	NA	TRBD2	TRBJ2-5	CASSMSSGGAKETQYF	TGTGCCAGTAGTATGTCTAGCGGGGGGGCTAAAGAGACCCAGTACTTC
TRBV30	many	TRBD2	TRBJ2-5	CAWARRGALGLETQYF	TGTGCCTGGGCCCGGCGGGGGGCCCTAGGGCTGGAGACCCAGTACTTC
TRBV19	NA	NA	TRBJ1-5	CASWDRAGVQPQHF	TGTGCCAGTTGGGACCGGGCAGGGGTACAGCCCCAGCATTTT
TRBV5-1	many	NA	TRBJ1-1	CASSASKDTEAFF	TGCGCCAGCAGCGCCTCTAAGGACACTGAAGCTTTCTTT
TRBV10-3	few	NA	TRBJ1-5	CAISEDWDNQPQHF	TGTGCCATCAGTGAAGATTGGGACAATCAGCCCCAGCATTTT
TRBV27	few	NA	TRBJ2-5	CASSSNRAIQETQYF	TGTGCCAGCAGCAGCAACAGGGCTATCCAAGAGACCCAGTACTTC
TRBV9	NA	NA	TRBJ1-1	CASSVDSGRTEAFF	TGTGCCAGCAGCGTAGATTCAGGAAGGACTGAAGCTTTCTTT
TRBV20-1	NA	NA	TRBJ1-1	CSAGPRTANTEAFF	TGCAGTGCTGGGCCAAGGACAGCTAACACTGAAGCTTTCTTT
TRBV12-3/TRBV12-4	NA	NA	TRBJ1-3	CASSLVGGISGNTIYF	TGTGCCAGCAGTTTAGTCGGGGGTATATCTGGAAACACCATATATTTT
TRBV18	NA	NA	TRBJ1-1	CASSPQARGPDTEAFF	TGTGCCAGCTCACCCCAAGCACGCGGCCCTGACACTGAAGCTTTCTTT
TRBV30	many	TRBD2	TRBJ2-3	CAWSRSGGARDTQYF	TGTGCCTGGAGTCGAAGCGGGGGGGCGAGAGATACGCAGTATTTT
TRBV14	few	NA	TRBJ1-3	CASSSFSGNTIYF	TGTGCCAGCAGCTCATTCTCTGGAAACACCATATATTTT
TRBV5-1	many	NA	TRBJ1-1	CASSPSGVRTEAFF	TGCGCCAGCAGTCCATCTGGGGTTAGAACTGAAGCTTTCTTT
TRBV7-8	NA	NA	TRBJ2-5	CASSFGGMGRETQYF	TGTGCCAGCAGCTTCGGGGGTATGGGGAGAGAGACCCAGTACTTC
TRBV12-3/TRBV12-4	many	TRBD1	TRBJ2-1	CASTDPGQGNNEQFF	TGTGCCAGCACCGACCCGGGACAGGGGAACAATGAGCAGTTCTTC
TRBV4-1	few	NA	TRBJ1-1	CASSQESAPEAFF	TGCGCCAGCAGCCAAGAAAGTGCTCCTGAAGCTTTCTTT
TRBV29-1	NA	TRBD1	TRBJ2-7	CSARGLYEQYF	TGCAGCGCCAGGGGGCTTTACGAGCAGTACTTC
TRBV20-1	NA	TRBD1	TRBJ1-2	CSARDRLGYGYTF	TGCAGTGCGAGGGACAGGCTAGGCTATGGCTACACCTTC
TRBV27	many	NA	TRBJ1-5	CASSLTVYSNQPQHF	TGTGCCAGCAGTTTAACGGTATATAGCAATCAGCCCCAGCATTTT
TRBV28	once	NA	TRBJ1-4	CASSLTSTNEKLFF	TGTGCCAGCAGTTTAACATCAACTAATGAAAAACTGTTTTTT
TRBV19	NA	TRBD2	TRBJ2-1	CASGLASYNEQFF	TGTGCCAGCGGACTAGCCTCCTACAATGAGCAGTTCTTC
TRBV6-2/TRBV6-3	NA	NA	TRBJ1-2	CASSYARGGTDFGYTF	TGTGCCAGCAGTTACGCCAGAGGAGGGACGGATTTTGGCTACACCTTC
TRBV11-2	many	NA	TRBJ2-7	CASSLVSLRAEQYF	TGTGCCAGCAGCTTAGTATCTCTCAGGGCCGAGCAGTACTTC
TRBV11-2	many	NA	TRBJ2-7	CASRPSVAYEQYF	TGTGCCAGCAGACCCAGCGTTGCCTACGAGCAGTACTTC
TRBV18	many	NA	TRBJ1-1	CASSETKNTEAFF	TGTGCCAGCTCAGAGACAAAGAACACTGAAGCTTTCTTT
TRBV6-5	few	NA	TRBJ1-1	CASSYSSGANTQWAFF	TGTGCCAGCAGTTACTCGTCAGGGGCGAACACCCAGTGGGCTTTCTTT
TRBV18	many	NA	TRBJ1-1	CASSLDGSRGSEAFF	TGTGCCAGCTCCCTAGACGGGTCCCGGGGTTCTGAAGCTTTCTTT
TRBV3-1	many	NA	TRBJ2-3	CASSQIQLSTDTQYF	TGTGCCAGCAGCCAGATACAGTTGAGTACAGATACGCAGTATTTT
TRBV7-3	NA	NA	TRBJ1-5	CASSFARGWPQHF	TGTGCCAGCAGCTTCGCTCGGGGTTGGCCCCAGCATTTT
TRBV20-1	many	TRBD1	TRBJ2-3	CSASPGQFSTDTQYF	TGCAGTGCTAGCCCGGGACAGTTTAGCACAGATACGCAGTATTTT
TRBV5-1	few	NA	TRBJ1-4	CASRFNEKLFF	TGCGCCAGCAGATTTAATGAAAAACTGTTTTTT